This record looks at one T cell receptor beta chain sequence and its context. This sample was taken from a study of shared clonotypes between healthy human individuals. Original analysis: ImmunoSEQ sequences covered only the junction and lacked quality scores; filtering therefore differed. Generated by immunoSEQ multiplex PCR, the TCRdb table keeps only in-frame clones and is missing some. The V and J calls and clone size come from that table; D and trimming were worked out from the DNA. The table includes roughly 850,000 clones, about 97% detected once. CD8 cells classed as naive were CD45RO-negative and positively selected for CCR7, excluding terminally differentiated effector memory CD45RA+ cells. This CDR3 contains 13 residues. Germline loops: CDR1 LNHNV, CDR2 YYDKDF (reference sequence). Trimming shortened V by 2 bases and J by 7 bases, and 11 bases separated the two germline ends.

This sequence originates from a man younger than 45 in good health. This chain uses TRBV15 with TRBJ1-1; D not resolved. The source material was naive CD8+ T cells sorted from blood. The CDR3 coding sequence is TGTGCCACCAGCAGATCCAAGATGTTTGAAGCTTTCTTT. Residues: CATSRSKMFEAFF.